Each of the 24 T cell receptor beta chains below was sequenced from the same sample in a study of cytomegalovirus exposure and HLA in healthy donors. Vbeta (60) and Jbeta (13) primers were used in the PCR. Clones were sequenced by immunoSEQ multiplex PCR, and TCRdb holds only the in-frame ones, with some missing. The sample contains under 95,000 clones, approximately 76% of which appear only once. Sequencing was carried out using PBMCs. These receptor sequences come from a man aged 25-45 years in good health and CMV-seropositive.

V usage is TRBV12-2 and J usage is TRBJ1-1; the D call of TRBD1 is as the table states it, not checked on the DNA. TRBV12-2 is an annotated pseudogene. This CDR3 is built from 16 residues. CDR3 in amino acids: CASRLARDRGNTEAFF. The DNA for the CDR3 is TGTGCAAGTCGCTTAGCGCGGGACAGGGGGAACACTGAAGCTTTCTTT.

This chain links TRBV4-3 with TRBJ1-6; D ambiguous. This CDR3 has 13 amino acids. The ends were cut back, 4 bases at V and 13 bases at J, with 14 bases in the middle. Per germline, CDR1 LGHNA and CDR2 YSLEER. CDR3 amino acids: CASSPRSWAPLHF. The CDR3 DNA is TGCGCCAGCAGCCCAAGATCTTGGGCGCCCCTCCACTTT.

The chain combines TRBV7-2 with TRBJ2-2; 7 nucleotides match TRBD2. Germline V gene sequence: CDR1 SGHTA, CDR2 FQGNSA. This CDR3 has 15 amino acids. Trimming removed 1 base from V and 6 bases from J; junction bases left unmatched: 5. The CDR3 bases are TGTGCCAGCAGCTTAGGTCCAGGGAGGGCCGGGGAGCTGTTTTTT. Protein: CASSLGPGRAGELFF.

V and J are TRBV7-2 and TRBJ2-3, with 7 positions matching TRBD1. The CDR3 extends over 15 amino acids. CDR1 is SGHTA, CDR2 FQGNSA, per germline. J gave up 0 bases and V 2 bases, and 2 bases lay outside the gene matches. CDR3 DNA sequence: TGTGCCAGCAGCTTACGGGACAGTAGCACAGATACGCAGTATTTT. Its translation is CASSLRDSSTDTQYF.

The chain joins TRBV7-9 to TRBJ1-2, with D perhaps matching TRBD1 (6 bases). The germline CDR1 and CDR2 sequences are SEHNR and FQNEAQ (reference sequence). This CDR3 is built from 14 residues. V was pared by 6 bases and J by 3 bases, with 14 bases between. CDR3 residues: CASRAGGSDYGYTF. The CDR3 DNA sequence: TGTGCCAGCAGGGCTGGGGGCTCGGACTATGGCTACACCTTC.

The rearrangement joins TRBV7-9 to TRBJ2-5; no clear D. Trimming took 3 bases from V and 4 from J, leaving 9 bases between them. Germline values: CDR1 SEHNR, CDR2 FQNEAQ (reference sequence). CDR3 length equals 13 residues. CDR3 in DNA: TGTGCCAGCAGCTTCGAGTTCCCAGAGACCCAGTACTTC. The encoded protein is CASSFEFPETQYF.

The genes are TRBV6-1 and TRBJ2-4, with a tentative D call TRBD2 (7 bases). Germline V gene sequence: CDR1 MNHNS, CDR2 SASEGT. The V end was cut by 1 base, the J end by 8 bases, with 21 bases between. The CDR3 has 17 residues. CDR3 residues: CASSEVDRGGGKYIQYF. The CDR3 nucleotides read TGTGCCAGCAGTGAAGTGGATAGGGGAGGGGGGAAATACATTCAGTACTTC.

CDR3 residues: CASSYSTGFEQYV. The CDR3 region has the DNA TGTGCCAGCAGTTACTCGACGGGGTTCGAGCAGTACGTC. The chain joins TRBV6-5 to TRBJ2-7, with D perhaps TRBD2 (5 bases). With 0 bases removed from V and 6 bases from J, the gap between germline ends came to 9 bases. The CDR3 spans 13 residues. Per the germline V gene, CDR1 is MNHEY and CDR2 is SVGAGI.

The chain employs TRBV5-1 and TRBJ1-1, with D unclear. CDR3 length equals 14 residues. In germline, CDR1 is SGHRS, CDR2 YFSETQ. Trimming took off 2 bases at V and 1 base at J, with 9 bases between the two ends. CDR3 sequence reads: CASSLLAANTEAFF. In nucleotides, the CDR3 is TGCGCCAGCAGCTTATTGGCGGCGAACACTGAAGCTTTCTTT.

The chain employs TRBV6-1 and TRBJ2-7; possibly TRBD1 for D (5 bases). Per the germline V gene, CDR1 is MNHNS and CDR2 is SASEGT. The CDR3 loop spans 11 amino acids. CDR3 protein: CATQGVYEQYV. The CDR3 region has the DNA TGTGCGACTCAAGGGGTTTACGAGCAGTACGTC.

CDR3 loop: CSVEGQGHNEQFF. CDR3 coding DNA: TGCAGCGTTGAGGGACAGGGGCACAATGAGCAGTTCTTC. This rearrangement joins TRBV29-1 to TRBJ2-1; the match to TRBD1 covers 10 bases. The V gene end was trimmed by 3 bases and the J gene end by 5 bases; junction bases not matched to a gene: 1. Germline V gene data show CDR1 as SQVTM and CDR2 as ANQGSEA. The CDR3 extends over 13 amino acids.

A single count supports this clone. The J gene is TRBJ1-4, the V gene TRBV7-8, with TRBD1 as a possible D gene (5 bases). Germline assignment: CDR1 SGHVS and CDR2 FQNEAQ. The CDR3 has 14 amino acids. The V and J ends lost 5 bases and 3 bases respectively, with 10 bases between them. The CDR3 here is CASSPDNANEKLFF. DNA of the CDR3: TGTGCCAGCAGCCCGGACAACGCTAATGAAAAACTGTTTTTT. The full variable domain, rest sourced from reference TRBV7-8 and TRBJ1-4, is GAGVSQSPRYKVAKRGQDVALRCDPISGHVSLFWYQQALGQGPEFLTYFQNEAQLDKSGLPSDRFFAERPEGSVSTLKIQRTQQEDSAVYLCASSPDNANEKLFFGSGTQLSVL.

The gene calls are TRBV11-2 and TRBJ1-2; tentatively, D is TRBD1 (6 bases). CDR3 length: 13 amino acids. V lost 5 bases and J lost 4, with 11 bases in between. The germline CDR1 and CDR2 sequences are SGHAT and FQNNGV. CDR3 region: CASSPGQTYGYTF. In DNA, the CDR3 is TGTGCCAGCAGCCCCGGACAGACCTATGGCTACACCTTC.

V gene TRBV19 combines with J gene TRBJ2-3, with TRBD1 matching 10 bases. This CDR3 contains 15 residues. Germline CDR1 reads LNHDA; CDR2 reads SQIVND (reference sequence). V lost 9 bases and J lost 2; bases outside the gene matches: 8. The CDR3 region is CASRSTGGFTDTQYF. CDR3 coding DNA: TGTGCCAGCCGGTCGACAGGGGGCTTCACAGATACGCAGTATTTT.

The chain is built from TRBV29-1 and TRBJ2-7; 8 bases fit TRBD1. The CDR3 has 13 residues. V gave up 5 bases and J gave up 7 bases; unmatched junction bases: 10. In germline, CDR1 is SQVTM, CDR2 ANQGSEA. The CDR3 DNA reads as TGCAGCGTTTCCCAGACAGGGGCGAGAGAGCAGTACTTC. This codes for CSVSQTGAREQYF.

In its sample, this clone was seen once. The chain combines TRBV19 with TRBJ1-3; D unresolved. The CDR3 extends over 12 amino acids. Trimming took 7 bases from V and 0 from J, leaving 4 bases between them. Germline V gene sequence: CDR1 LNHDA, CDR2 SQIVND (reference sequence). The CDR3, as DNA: TGTGCCAGTATTAGCTCTGGAAACACCATATATTTT. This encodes CASISSGNTIYF.

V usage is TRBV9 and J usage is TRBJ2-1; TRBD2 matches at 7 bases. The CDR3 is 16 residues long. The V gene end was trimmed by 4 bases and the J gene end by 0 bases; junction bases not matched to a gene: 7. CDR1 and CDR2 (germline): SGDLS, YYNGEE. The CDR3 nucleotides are TGTGCCAGCAGCATCTCAGGGAGGGGCTCCTACAATGAGCAGTTCTTC. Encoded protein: CASSISGRGSYNEQFF.

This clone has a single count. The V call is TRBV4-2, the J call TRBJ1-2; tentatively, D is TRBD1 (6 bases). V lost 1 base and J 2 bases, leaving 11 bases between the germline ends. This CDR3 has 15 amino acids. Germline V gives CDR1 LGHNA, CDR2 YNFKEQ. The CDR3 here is CASSQVRTDNYGYTF. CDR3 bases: TGTGCCAGCAGCCAAGTGCGGACAGACAACTATGGCTACACCTTC.

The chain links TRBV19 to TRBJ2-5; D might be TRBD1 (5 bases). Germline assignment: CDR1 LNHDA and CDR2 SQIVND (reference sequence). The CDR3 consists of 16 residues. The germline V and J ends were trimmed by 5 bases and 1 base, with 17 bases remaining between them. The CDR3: CASSPPQGTAQETQYF. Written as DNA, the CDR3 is TGTGCCAGTAGTCCTCCCCAGGGCACGGCCCAAGAGACCCAGTACTTC.

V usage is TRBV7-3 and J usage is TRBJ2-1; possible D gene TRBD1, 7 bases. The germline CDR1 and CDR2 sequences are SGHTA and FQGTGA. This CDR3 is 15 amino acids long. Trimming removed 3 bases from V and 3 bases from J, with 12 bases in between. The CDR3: CASSLEGAIYNEQFF. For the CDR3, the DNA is TGTGCCAGCAGCTTGGAGGGGGCAATCTACAATGAGCAGTTCTTC.

CDR3 sequence: CASSRDRTYEQYF. CDR3 in DNA: TGCGCCAGCAGTAGGGACAGAACCTACGAGCAGTACTTC. The chain combines TRBV5-1 with TRBJ2-7, with TRBD1 matching 7 bases. The ends lost 5 bases at V and 2 bases at J; junction bases unmatched: 4. The CDR3 is 13 amino acids. The V gene's germline CDR1 is SGHRS and CDR2 YFSETQ. The entire variable domain, with the rest obtained from reference TRBV5-1 and TRBJ2-7, is as follows: KAGVTQTPRYLIKTRGQQVTLSCSPISGHRSVSWYQQTPGQGLQFLFEYFSETQRNKGNFPGRFSGRQFSNSRSEMNVSTLELGDSALYLCASSRDRTYEQYFGPGTRLTVT.

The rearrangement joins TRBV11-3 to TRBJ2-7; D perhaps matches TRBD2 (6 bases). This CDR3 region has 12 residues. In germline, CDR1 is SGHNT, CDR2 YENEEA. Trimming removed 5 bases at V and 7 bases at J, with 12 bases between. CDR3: CASSAGPREQYF. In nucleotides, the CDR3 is TGTGCCAGCAGCGCGGGACCGCGGGAGCAGTACTTC. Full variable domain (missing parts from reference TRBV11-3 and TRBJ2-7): EAGVVQSPRYKIIEKKQPVAFWCNPISGHNTLYWYLQNLGQGPELLIRYENEEAVDDSQLPKDRFSAERLKGVDSTLKIQPAELGDSAVYLCASSAGPREQYFGPGTRLTVT.

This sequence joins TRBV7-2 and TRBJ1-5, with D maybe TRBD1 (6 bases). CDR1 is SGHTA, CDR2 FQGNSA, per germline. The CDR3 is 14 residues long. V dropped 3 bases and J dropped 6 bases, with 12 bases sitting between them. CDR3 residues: CASSLTGRSQPQHF. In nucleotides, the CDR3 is TGTGCCAGCAGCTTGACAGGTCGGAGTCAGCCCCAGCATTTT.

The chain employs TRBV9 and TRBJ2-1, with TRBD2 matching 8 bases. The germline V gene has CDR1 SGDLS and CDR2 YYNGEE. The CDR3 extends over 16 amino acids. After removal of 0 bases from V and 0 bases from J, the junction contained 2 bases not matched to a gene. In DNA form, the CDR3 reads TGTGCCAGCAGCGTAGAACTAGCGGTCTCCTACAATGAGCAGTTCTTC. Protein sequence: CASSVELAVSYNEQFF.